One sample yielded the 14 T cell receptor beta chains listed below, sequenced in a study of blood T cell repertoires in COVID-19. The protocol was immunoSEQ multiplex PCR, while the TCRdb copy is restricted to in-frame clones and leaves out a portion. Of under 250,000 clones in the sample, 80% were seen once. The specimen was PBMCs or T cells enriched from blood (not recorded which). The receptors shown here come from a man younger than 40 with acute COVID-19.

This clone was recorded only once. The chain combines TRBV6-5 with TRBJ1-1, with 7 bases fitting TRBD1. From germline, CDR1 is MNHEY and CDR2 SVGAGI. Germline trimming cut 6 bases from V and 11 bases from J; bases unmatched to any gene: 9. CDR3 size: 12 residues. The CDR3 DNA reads TGTGCCAGCAGGACAGGGCCGACAGGGGCTTTCTTT. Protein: CASRTGPTGAFF.

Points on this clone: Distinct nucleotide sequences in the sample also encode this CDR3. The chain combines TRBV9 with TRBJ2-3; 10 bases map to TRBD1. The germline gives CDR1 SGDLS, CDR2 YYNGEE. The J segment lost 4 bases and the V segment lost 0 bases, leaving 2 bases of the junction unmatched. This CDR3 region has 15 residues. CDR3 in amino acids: CASSVGQGAPDTQYF. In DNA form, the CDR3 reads TGTGCCAGCAGCGTAGGACAGGGGGCACCAGATACGCAGTATTTT. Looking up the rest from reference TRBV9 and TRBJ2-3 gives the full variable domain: DSGVTQTPKHLITATGQRVTLRCSPRSGDLSVYWYQQSLDQGLQFLIQYYNGEERAKGNILERFSAQQFPDLHSELNLSSLELGDSALYFCASSVGQGAPDTQYFGPGTRLTVL.

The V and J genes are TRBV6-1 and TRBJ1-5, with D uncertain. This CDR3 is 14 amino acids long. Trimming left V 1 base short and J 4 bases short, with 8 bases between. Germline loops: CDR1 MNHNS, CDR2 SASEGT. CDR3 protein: CASSEGVINQPQHF. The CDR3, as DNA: TGTGCCAGCAGTGAAGGAGTAATTAATCAGCCCCAGCATTTT.

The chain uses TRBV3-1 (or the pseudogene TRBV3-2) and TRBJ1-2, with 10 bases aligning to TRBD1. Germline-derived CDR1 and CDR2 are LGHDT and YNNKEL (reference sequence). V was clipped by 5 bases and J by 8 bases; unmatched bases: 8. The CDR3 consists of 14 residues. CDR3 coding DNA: TGTGCCAGCAGCATACCGGGACAGGGGTCCGGCTACACCTTC. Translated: CASSIPGQGSGYTF.

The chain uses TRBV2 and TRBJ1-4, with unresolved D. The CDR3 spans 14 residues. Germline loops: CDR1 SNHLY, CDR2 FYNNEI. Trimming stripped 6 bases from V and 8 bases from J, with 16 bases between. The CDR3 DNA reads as TGTGCCAGCAGAGGGAGTGGAGGGTCGGAAAAACTGTTTTTT. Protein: CASRGSGGSEKLFF.

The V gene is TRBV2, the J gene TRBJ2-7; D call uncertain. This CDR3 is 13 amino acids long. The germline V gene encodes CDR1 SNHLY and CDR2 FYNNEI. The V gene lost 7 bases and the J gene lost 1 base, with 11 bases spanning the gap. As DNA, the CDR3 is TGTGCCAGCAAAGACAACTTATCCTACGAGCAGTACTTC. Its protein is CASKDNLSYEQYF.

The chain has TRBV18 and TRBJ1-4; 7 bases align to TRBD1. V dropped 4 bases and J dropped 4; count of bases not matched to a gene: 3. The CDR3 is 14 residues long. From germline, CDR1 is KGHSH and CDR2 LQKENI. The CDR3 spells CASSQQGNNEKLFF. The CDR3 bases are TGTGCCAGCTCACAACAGGGGAATAATGAAAAACTGTTTTTT. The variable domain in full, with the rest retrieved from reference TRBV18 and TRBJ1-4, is NAGVMQNPRHLVRRRGQEARLRCSPMKGHSHVYWYRQLPEEGLKFMVYLQKENIIDESGMPKERFSAEFPKEGPSILRIQQVVRGDSAAYFCASSQQGNNEKLFFGSGTQLSVL.

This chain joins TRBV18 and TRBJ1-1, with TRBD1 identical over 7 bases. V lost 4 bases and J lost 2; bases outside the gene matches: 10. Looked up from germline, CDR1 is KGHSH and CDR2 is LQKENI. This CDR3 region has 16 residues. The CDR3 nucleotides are TGTGCCAGCTCACTATCGCTCCGACAGGGAAACACTGAAGCTTTCTTT. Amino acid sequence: CASSLSLRQGNTEAFF. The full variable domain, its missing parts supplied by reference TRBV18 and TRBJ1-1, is NAGVMQNPRHLVRRRGQEARLRCSPMKGHSHVYWYRQLPEEGLKFMVYLQKENIIDESGMPKERFSAEFPKEGPSILRIQQVVRGDSAAYFCASSLSLRQGNTEAFFGQGTRLTVV.

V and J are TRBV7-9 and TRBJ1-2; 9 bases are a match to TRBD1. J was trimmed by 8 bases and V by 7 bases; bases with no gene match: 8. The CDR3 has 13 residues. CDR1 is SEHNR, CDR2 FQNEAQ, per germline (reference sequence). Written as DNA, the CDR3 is TGTGCCAGCACCCTGGGACAGGGAGGAGGCTACACCTTC. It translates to CASTLGQGGGYTF.

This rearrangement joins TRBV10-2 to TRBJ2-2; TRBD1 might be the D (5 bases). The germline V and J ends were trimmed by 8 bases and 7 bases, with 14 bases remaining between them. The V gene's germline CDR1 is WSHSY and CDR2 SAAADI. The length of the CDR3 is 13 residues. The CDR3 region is CASGIRVVGELFF. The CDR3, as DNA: TGCGCCAGCGGGATCAGGGTAGTCGGGGAGCTGTTTTTT.

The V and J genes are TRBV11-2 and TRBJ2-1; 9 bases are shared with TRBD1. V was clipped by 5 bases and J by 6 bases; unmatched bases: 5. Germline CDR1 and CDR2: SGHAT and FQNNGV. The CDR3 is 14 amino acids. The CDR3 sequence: CASSGPGQGNEQFF. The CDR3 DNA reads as TGTGCCAGCAGCGGACCGGGACAGGGCAATGAGCAGTTCTTC.

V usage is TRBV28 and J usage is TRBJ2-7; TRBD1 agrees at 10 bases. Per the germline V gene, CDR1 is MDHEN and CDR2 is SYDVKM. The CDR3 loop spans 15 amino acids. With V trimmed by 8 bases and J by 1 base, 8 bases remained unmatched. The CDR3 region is CASALDRGKSYEQYF. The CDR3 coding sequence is TGTGCCAGCGCTCTGGACAGGGGGAAATCCTACGAGCAGTACTTC.

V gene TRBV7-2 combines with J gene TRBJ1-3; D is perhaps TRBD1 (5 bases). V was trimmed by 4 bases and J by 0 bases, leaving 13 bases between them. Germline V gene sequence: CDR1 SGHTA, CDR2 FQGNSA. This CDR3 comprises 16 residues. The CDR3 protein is CASSSGQGVSGNTIYF. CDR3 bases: TGTGCCAGCAGCTCCGGACAAGGGGTCTCTGGAAACACCATATATTTT.

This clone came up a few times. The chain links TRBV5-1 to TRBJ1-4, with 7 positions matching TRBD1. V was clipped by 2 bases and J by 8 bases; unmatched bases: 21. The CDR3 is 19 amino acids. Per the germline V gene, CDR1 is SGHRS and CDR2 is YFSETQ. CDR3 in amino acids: CASSLNPLIGVTDREKLFF. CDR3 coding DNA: TGCGCCAGCAGCTTAAACCCTTTAATAGGCGTTACGGACAGGGAAAAACTGTTTTTT.